This T cell receptor beta chain was recovered during a study of T cell repertoires in cytomegalovirus infection (dated by TCRdb to about 2019). Context from the whole study: Donor HLA type was relevant to the analysis, as public TCR beta signatures indicated carriage of CMV infection together with the matching HLA type.

Here V drops 4 bases and J drops 1 base, and the junction holds 8 bases not matched to any gene. The CDR3 has 18 amino acids, counting the end cysteine and phenylalanine. The entry retains the CDR3 DNA only, 54 bases that are in frame from base 1. For CDR1 and CDR2, the germline V gene lists KGHDR and SFDVKD. This clonotype was found many times. Its antigen remains undetermined. Base qualities are missing; no much larger clone stands one base away. Reads for this sample came from an Illumina HiSeq 1500. The public reads were quality trimmed at Q25 with fastp and then assembled into clones with MiXCR by TCRdb, keeping productive beta chains. All rows with the same CDR3 protein become a single entry with the most common DNA and genes. The sample profile shows over 150,000 distinct CDR3 sequences; approximately 19% of them were found once. Of the sample, around 3.1% falls within the top ten clones. Points the paper makes about the study in general: The ex vivo response was dominated by HLA-C-restricted CMV-specific TCR beta clonotypes, which also provided the single most frequent clonotype in two of eight donors. In both this cohort and an independent cohort of more than 350 donors, the cumulative frequency of public TCR beta family members distinguished carriers of CMV infection plus the relevant HLA type.

The clonotype was recovered from a human donor in good health (CMV status not recorded). Some clones in this sample may be carry-over from other donors' samples. The sequence is built from TRBV24-1 and TRBJ2-1; 11 central bases correspond to TRBD2. The sample consisted of PBMCs. The DNA reads TGTGCCACCAGTGACCCACGAGCTAGCGGGAGGTCCTACAATGAGCAGTTCTTC. This is translated as CATSDPRASGRSYNEQFF.